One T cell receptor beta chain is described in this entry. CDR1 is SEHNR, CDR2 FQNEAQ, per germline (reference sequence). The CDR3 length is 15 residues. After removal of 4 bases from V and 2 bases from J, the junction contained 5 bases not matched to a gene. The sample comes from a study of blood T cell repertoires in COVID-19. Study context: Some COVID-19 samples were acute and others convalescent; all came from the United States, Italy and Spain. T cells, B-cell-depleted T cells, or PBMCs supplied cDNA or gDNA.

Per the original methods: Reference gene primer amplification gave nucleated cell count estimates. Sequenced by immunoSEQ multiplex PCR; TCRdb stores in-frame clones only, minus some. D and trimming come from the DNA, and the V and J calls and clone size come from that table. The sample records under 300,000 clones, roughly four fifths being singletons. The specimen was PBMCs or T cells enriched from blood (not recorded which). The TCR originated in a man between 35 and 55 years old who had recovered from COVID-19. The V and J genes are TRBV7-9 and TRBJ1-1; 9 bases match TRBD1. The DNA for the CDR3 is TGTGCCAGCAGCTGGAGGGGACAGGGTAACACTGAAGCTTTCTTT. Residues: CASSWRGQGNTEAFF.